Sequencing of this TCR beta chain was carried out in a study of shared clonotypes between healthy human individuals. CDR3 length equals 16 residues. The germline V gene has CDR1 MGHRA and CDR2 YSYEKL. Remarks on this clone: Germline is not matched at one junction end, which may reflect a read error.

Data came from immunoSEQ multiplex PCR; TCRdb stores just in-frame clones and leaves some out. This sample has 2.3 million or so clones, with over 85% found just once. The clonotype was recovered from a man between 18 and 29 years old in good health. Some clones in this sample may be carry-over from other donors' samples. Input material: naive CD4+ T cells from PBMCs. The subset: CD45RA+ positively selected. The V call is TRBV4-1, the J call TRBJ2-1; D ambiguous. CDR3 nucleotides: TGCGCCAGCAGACAAGGACCGGGTCAGCTGAGCAATGAGCAGTTCTTC. It yields the protein CASRQGPGQLSNEQFF.